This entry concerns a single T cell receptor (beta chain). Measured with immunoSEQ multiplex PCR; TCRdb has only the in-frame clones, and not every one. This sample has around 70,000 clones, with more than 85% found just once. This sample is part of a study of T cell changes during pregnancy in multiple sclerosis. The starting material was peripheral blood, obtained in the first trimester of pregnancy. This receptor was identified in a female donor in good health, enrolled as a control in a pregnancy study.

The CDR3 coding sequence is TGTGCCAGCAGCTTAGTGGCCTATGGCTACACCTTC. It codes for CASSLVAYGYTF. The chain employs TRBV7-9 and TRBJ1-2, with D unclear. V was pared by 1 base and J by 4 bases, with 4 bases between. The CDR3 runs 12 residues. Germline V lookup: CDR1 SEHNR, CDR2 FQNEAQ (reference sequence).